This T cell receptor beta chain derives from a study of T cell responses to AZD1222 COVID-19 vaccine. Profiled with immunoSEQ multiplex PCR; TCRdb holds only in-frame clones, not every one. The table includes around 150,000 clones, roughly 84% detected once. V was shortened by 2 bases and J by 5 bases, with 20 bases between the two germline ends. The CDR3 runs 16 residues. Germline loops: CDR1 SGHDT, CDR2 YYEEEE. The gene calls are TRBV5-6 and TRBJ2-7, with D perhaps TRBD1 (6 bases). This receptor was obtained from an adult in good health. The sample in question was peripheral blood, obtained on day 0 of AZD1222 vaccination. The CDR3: CASSFIDSRGVDEQYF. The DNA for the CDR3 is TGTGCCAGCAGCTTCATCGATTCCAGGGGTGTCGACGAGCAGTACTTC.